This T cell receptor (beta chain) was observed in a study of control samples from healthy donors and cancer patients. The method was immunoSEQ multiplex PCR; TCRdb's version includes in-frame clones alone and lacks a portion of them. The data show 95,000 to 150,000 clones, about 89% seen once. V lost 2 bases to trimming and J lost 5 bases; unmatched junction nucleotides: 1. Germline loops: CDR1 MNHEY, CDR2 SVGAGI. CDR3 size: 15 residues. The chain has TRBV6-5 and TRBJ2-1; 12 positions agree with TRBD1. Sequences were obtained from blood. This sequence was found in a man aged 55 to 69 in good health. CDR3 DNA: TGTGCCAGCAGTTACGGGACAGGGGGCCACAATGAGCAGTTCTTC. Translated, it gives CASSYGTGGHNEQFF.